Below, one T cell receptor (beta chain) is given with its context. Clones were sequenced by immunoSEQ multiplex PCR, and TCRdb holds only the in-frame ones, with some missing. The profile shows 25,000 to 30,000 clones, about nine tenths of them singletons. The data were obtained in a study of T cell changes during pregnancy in multiple sclerosis. This specimen was CD8+ T cells from peripheral blood mononuclear cells, taken after pregnancy. The TCR sequence derives from a female donor with multiple sclerosis, enrolled in a pregnancy study.

The CDR3 region is CASSSASVAYEQYF. The CDR3 region has the DNA TGTGCCAGCAGCTCAGCTAGCGTCGCCTACGAGCAGTACTTC. The V call is TRBV11-2, the J call TRBJ2-5; TRBD2 is a possible D gene (6 bases). The tail of the sequence fits TRBJ2-7 better, so the J call may be wrong. Looked up from germline, CDR1 is SGHAT and CDR2 is FQNNGV. This CDR3 is built from 14 residues.